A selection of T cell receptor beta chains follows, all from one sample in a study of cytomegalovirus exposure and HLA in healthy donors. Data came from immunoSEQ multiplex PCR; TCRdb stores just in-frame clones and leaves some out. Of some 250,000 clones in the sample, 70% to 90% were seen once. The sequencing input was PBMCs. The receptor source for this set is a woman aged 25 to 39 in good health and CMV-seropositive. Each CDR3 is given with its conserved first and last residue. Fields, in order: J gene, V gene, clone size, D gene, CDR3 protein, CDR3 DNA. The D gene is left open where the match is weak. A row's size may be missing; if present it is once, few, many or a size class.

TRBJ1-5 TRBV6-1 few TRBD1 CASSFTGGQPQHF TGTGCCAGCAGTTTTACAGGGGGTCAGCCCCAGCATTTT
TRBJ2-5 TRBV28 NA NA CASSFSVTETQYF TGTGCCAGCAGTTTCTCGGTCACAGAGACCCAGTACTTC
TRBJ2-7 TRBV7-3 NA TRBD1 CASSPTGGSYEQYF TGTGCCAGCAGCCCAACAGGGGGCAGCTACGAGCAGTACTTC
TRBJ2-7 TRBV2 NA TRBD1 CASRDDRANYEQYF TGTGCCAGCCGTGACGACAGGGCCAACTACGAGCAGTACTTC
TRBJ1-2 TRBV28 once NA CASTSAGPYGYTF TGTGCCAGCACCTCCGCAGGCCCTTATGGCTACACCTTC
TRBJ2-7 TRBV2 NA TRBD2 CASTGTSGRGEQYF TGTGCCAGCACCGGGACTAGCGGGAGGGGTGAGCAGTACTTC
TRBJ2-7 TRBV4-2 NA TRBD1 CASSQRGLTGTDRQEQYF TGTGCCAGCAGCCAAAGGGGGCTGACCGGGACAGACCGCCAAGAGCAGTACTTC
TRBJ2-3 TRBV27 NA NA CASSPSAPSTDTQYF TGTGCCAGCAGCCCGAGCGCACCTAGCACAGATACGCAGTATTTT
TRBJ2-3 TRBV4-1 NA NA CASAGFGTDTQYF TGCGCCAGCGCAGGGTTTGGCACAGATACGCAGTATTTT
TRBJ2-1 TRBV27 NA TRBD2 CASSPYLLAGGRDEQFF TGTGCCAGCAGTCCCTACCTTCTAGCGGGAGGGAGAGATGAGCAGTTCTTC
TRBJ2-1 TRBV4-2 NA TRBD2 CASSHGLAGGGSSYNEQFF TGTGCCAGCAGCCACGGACTAGCGGGAGGGGGAAGCTCCTACAATGAGCAGTTCTTC
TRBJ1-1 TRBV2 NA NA CASSVAGAHTEAFF TGTGCCAGCAGTGTTGCGGGGGCCCACACTGAAGCTTTCTTT
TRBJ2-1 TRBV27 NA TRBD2 CASSLLIAGGPTPSSYNEQFF TGTGCCAGCAGTTTATTAATAGCGGGAGGGCCGACTCCTAGCTCCTACAATGAGCAGTTCTTC
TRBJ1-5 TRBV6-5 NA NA CASSYSRQPQHF TGTGCCAGCAGTTACTCGCGTCAGCCCCAGCATTTT
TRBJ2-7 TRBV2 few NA CASSEQGLYEQYF TGTGCCAGCAGTGAACAGGGGCTCTACGAGCAGTACTTC
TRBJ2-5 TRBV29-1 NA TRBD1 CSVERGLQETQYF TGCAGCGTTGAAAGGGGGCTCCAAGAGACCCAGTACTTC
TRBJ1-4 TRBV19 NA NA CASSLTGYINEKLFF TGTGCCAGTAGTTTGACAGGTTACATTAATGAAAAACTGTTTTTT
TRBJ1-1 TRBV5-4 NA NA CASSIGTRAEAFF TGTGCCAGCAGCATAGGAACACGGGCTGAAGCTTTCTTT
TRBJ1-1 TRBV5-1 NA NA CASSIQAGVTEAFF TGCGCCAGCAGCATACAGGCGGGGGTCACTGAAGCTTTCTTT
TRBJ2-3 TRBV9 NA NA CASTPQLGKTDTQYF TGTGCCAGCACCCCTCAACTAGGGAAGACAGATACGCAGTATTTT
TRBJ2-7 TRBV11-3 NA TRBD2 CASSYAGTSGSYEQYF TGTGCCAGCAGCTACGCCGGGACTAGCGGGTCCTACGAGCAGTACTTC
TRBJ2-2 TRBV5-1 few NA CASSDDSGAGELFF TGCGCCAGCAGCGACGACAGTGGCGCCGGGGAGCTGTTTTTT
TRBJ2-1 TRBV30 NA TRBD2 CAWSGAGGIQRLRQFF TGTGCCTGGAGTGGTGCGGGAGGAATCCAGAGATTGCGGCAGTTCTTC
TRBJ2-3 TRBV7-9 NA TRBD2 CASRPGASGRTDTQYF TGTGCCAGCAGGCCGGGGGCTAGCGGGCGCACAGATACGCAGTATTTT
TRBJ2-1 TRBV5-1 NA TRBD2 CASSPGLRSGTSFYNEQFF TGCGCCAGCAGCCCGGGGTTGAGAAGCGGGACCAGTTTCTACAATGAGCAGTTCTTC
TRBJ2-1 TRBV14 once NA CASSQERKLNYNEQFF TGTGCCAGCAGCCAAGAGAGGAAACTAAATTACAATGAGCAGTTCTTC
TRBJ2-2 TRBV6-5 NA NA CASSYWGGQAGELFF TGTGCCAGCAGTTACTGGGGGGGGCAGGCCGGGGAGCTGTTTTTT
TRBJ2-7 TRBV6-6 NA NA CASSYEGVYEQYF TGTGCCAGCAGTTACGAGGGGGTCTACGAGCAGTACTTC
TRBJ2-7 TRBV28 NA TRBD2 CASSLTSASGQQYF TGTGCCAGCAGTTTAACATCCGCTAGCGGCCAGCAGTACTTC
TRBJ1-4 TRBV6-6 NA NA CASSATGKGKLFF TGTGCCAGCAGTGCAACAGGGAAGGGGAAACTGTTTTTT
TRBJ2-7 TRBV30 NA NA CAWSVRLSGDHEQYF TGTGCCTGGAGTGTACGTCTCAGTGGAGACCACGAGCAGTACTTC
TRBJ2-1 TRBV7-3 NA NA CASCDGMDEQFF TGTGCCAGCTGCGACGGGATGGATGAGCAGTTCTTC
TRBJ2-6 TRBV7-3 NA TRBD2 CASSLWEREAGANVLTF TGTGCCAGCAGCTTATGGGAGCGGGAGGCTGGGGCCAACGTCCTGACTTTC
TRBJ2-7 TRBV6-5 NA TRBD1 CASSYSGTAPYEQYF TGTGCCAGCAGTTACTCGGGGACAGCCCCCTACGAGCAGTACTTC
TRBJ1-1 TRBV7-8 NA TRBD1 CASSPQTGITEAFF TGTGCCAGCAGCCCACAGACAGGGATCACTGAAGCTTTCTTT
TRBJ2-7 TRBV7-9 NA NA CASSLIGSHGEQYF TGTGCCAGCAGCTTAATCGGGAGCCACGGCGAGCAGTACTTC
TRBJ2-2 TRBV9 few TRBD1 CASSKRQGNTGELFF TGTGCCAGCAGCAAGCGACAGGGAAACACCGGGGAGCTGTTTTTT
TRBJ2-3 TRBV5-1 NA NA CASSLEGADTQYF TGCGCCAGCAGCTTGGAGGGAGCAGATACGCAGTATTTT
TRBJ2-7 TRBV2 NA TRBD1 CASSPGTGNYEQYF TGTGCCAGCAGTCCCGGGACAGGGAACTACGAGCAGTACTTC
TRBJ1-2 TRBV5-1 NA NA CASSLNAYNPYGYTF TGCGCCAGCAGCTTGAACGCCTATAACCCCTATGGCTACACCTTC
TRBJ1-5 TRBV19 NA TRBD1 CASSYRDRRREQPQHF TGTGCCAGTAGTTACCGGGACAGAAGACGAGAGCAGCCCCAGCATTTT
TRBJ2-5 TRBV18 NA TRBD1 CASSPRARDSQETQYF TGTGCCAGCTCACCGCGAGCACGGGACAGCCAAGAGACCCAGTACTTC
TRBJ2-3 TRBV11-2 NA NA CASSWTLSSTDTQYF TGTGCCAGCAGCTGGACACTATCTAGCACAGATACGCAGTATTTT
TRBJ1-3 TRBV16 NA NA CASSQTRDSDTIYF TGTGCCAGCAGCCAAACCAGGGATTCGGACACCATATATTTT
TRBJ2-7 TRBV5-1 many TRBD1 CASSEIPGQGSYEQYF TGCGCCAGCAGCGAGATTCCGGGACAGGGATCCTACGAGCAGTACTTC
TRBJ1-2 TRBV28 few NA CASHTRGGQGGYTF TGTGCCAGCCATACCCGGGGGGGCCAGGGAGGCTACACCTTC
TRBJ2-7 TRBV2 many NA CASRMYSYEQYF TGTGCCAGCAGGATGTACAGCTACGAGCAGTACTTC
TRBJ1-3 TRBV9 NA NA CASSDRVSSGNTIYF TGTGCCAGCAGCGACAGGGTTTCCTCTGGAAACACCATATATTTT
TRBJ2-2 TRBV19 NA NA CATSRGNTGELFF TGTGCCACAAGCAGGGGAAACACCGGGGAGCTGTTTTTT
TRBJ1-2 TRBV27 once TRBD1 CASSPLPGQGFGPGYTF TGTGCCAGCAGTCCCCTCCCGGGACAGGGGTTTGGTCCGGGCTACACCTTC
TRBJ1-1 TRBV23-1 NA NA CASSRKETGDSPEAFF TGCGCCAGCAGTCGGAAAGAGACAGGAGATAGTCCTGAAGCTTTCTTT
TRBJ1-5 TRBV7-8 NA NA CASSGHSSQPQHF TGTGCCAGCAGCGGACACTCAAGTCAGCCCCAGCATTTT
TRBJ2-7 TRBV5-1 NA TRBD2 CASSLGTINEQYF TGCGCCAGCAGCTTAGGGACTATTAACGAGCAGTACTTC
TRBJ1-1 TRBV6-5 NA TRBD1 CASSYAAQGAGAFF TGTGCCAGCAGTTACGCAGCACAGGGGGCAGGAGCTTTCTTT
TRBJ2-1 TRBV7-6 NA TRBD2 CASSRTSGSSYNEQFF TGTGCCAGCAGCCGGACTAGCGGGAGCTCCTACAATGAGCAGTTCTTC
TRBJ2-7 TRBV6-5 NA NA CASSYGPGEISYEQYF TGTGCCAGCAGTTACGGGCCCGGGGAAATCTCCTACGAGCAGTACTTC
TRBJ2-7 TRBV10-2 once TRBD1 CASRASGTGAYEQYF TGCGCCAGCAGAGCCTCCGGGACAGGGGCCTACGAGCAGTACTTC
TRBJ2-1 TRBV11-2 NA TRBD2 CASSDWASGRAPSPNEQFF TGTGCCAGCAGCGATTGGGCTAGCGGGAGGGCACCCTCACCCAATGAGCAGTTCTTC
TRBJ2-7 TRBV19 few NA CASSIGGTYEQYF TGTGCCAGTAGTATCGGCGGGACCTACGAGCAGTACTTC
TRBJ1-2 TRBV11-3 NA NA CASSSTTGYGYTF TGTGCCAGCAGCTCCACGACAGGATATGGCTACACCTTC